This T cell receptor (beta chain) was captured in a study of blood T cell repertoires in COVID-19 (dated by TCRdb to 2020 to 2022). As for the study more broadly: Samples covering the acute and convalescent phases of COVID-19 were provided by collaborators in the United States, Italy and Spain. Where available, HLA class I and class II types were taken from metadata supplied by the sample provider and were not determined by assay-based typing. The material from the prospective study consisted of cDNA or gDNA derived from T cells, B-cell-depleted T cells, or PBMCs. A de-identified subject ID, COVID-19 status, age in years and sex were almost always included in the sample metadata. Deeply sampled blood TCRbeta repertoires from subjects exposed to, actively infected with, or recovered from COVID-19 were included in the dataset. The samples were drawn from the first 160 participants of the ongoing ImmuneRACE study and from 1,254 subjects provided by 6 global collaborators. The repertoires were released in a freely available public database intended as a resource for research on the immune response to SARS-CoV-2.

Whole blood was collected in K2EDTA tubes by collaborating institutions according to the institutions' own protocols. For TCRbeta analysis, collaborators shipped samples as frozen whole blood, isolated PBMCs, or DNA extracted from either of those sample types. Comments on this clone: Its specific antigen is unknown. No much larger clone is present one base from it, and per-base qualities are unavailable.

The research as a whole found: Clinical and demographic metadata were provided uncurated, with the amount varying by source and participant.

For CDR1 and CDR2, the germline V gene lists SGHRS and YFSETQ. Trimming at the junction amounts to 5 bases on V and 7 bases on J, and the germline ends lie 19 bases apart. Spanning cysteine to phenylalanine, the CDR3 consists of 14 amino acids. Only the CDR3 region is kept as DNA, spanning 42 bases read in frame from base 1. TCRbeta CDR3 regions were amplified from genomic DNA by means of the immunoSEQ Assay, a bias-controlled multiplex PCR. In the paper's pipeline: The number of nucleated cells in each sample was estimated from the amplification of reference gene primers within the assay. Sequence reads were collapsed and filtered to measure the absolute abundance of every unique TCRbeta CDR3 rearrangement. For each sample, productive Simpson clonality was calculated as the square root of Simpson's diversity index across productive rearrangements. TCRdb obtained this table from immuneACCESS and retained in-frame rearrangements with V and J assigned. These tables miss some clones; where compared with another copy, unresolved V genes account for less than half of the shortfall, and the remainder is unexplained. The V and J calls and clone size are taken from that table; D and trimming were inferred from the DNA. The sample profile shows 120,000 to 150,000 clones; over 80% of them were found once. Of the sample, 1.6% falls within the top ten clones.

This clonotype originated in a human donor in a cohort sampled during active COVID-19. The chain employs TRBV5-1 and TRBJ2-7; possibly the D gene is TRBD1, per 5 matching bases. The sample comprised peripheral blood. The CDR3 reads CASRPGLQAVEQYF. The nucleotide sequence is given as TGCGCCAGCAGACCAGGGTTACAGGCTGTAGAGCAGTACTTC.